Listed here is a single T cell receptor (beta chain). The data are from a study of T cell responses to AZD1222 COVID-19 vaccine. With V trimmed by 8 bases and J by 5 bases, 10 bases remained unmatched. The germline V gene has CDR1 MNHEY and CDR2 SMNVEV (reference sequence). CDR3 length: 16 amino acids. Data came from immunoSEQ multiplex PCR; TCRdb stores just in-frame clones and leaves some out. The sample includes roughly 130,000 clones, roughly 92% of them seen just once. This material consisted of peripheral blood, taken 28 days after the second AZD1222 dose. The clonotype was recovered from an adult who received the AZD1222 COVID-19 vaccine. This chain joins TRBV27 and TRBJ2-5; 14 bases align to TRBD2. CDR3 in DNA: TGTGCCAGCTGGGGACTAGCGGGAGCCTCGGGGGAGACCCAGTACTTC. Residues: CASWGLAGASGETQYF.